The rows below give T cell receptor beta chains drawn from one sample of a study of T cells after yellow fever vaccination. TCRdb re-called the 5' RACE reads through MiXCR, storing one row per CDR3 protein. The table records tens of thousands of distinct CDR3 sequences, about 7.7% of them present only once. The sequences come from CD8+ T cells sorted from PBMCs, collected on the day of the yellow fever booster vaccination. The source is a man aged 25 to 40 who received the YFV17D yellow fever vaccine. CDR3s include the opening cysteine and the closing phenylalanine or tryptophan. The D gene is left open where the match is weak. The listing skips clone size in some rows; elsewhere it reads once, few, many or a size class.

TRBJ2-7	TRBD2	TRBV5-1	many	CASSLGASGRVIYEQYF	TGCGCCAGCAGCTTGGGGGCTAGCGGGAGGGTCATCTACGAGCAGTACTTC
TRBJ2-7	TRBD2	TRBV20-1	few	CSARVIAGGPYEQYF	TGCAGTGCTAGAGTTATAGCGGGAGGGCCTTACGAGCAGTACTTC
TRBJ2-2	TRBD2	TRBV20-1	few	CSARDHSGMGLAGELFF	TGCAGTGCTAGAGATCATAGCGGGATGGGATTAGCCGGGGAGCTGTTTTTT
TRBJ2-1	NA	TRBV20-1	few	CSASGGANEQFF	TGCAGTGCTAGTGGGGGGGCCAATGAGCAGTTCTTC
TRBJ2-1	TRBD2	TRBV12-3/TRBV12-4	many	CASSPGLAVYNEQFF	TGTGCCAGCAGTCCTGGACTAGCAGTCTACAATGAGCAGTTCTTC
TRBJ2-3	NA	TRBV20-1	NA	CSARSVSEADTQYF	TGCAGTGCTAGGTCTGTTAGCGAAGCAGATACGCAGTATTTT
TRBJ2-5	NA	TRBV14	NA	CASSPLSAIQETQYF	TGTGCCAGCAGCCCCTTATCGGCGATACAAGAGACCCAGTACTTC
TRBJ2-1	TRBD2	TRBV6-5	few	CASSYLRWEGLISEQFF	TGTGCCAGCAGTTACCTACGGTGGGAGGGCCTCATAAGTGAGCAGTTCTTC
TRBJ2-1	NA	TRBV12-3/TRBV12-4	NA	CASSPNRGGGLGNEQFF	TGTGCCAGCAGCCCAAACAGGGGAGGGGGGCTGGGCAATGAGCAGTTCTTC
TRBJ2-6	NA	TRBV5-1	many	CASSLEWERSTPGANVLTF	TGCGCCAGCAGCTTGGAATGGGAGCGGTCGACCCCTGGGGCCAACGTCCTGACTTTC
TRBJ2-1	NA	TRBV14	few	CASSHFYPIVEGEQFF	TGTGCCAGCAGCCATTTTTATCCTATTGTGGAGGGAGAGCAGTTCTTC
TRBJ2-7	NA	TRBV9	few	CASSSGGGSSYEQYF	TGTGCCAGCAGCTCAGGGGGGGGAAGCTCCTACGAGCAGTACTTC
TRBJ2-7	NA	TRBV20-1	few	CSATAADYEQYF	TGCAGTGCTACCGCTGCTGACTACGAGCAGTACTTC